Below, 15 T cell receptor beta chains from the same sample are listed, as sequenced in a study of blood T cells in healthy people across ages. A second about 7 to 12 cycle PCR used barcoded and J-beta primers. TCRdb fed the 5' RACE reads into MiXCR, producing one record per CDR3 protein. The data hold 1.5 million to 2 million distinct CDR3 sequences, with 28% observed a single time. The sequencing sample was made of blood. These receptors all stem from a woman in her 30s in good health.

To note about this clonotype: As the CDR3 is not closed by the conserved phenylalanine or tryptophan, this likely results from a read error. The chain is built from TRBV6-6 and TRBJ2-5; unclear D gene. The CDR3 totals 11 residues. CDR1 MNHNY and CDR2 SVGAGI come from the germline V gene (reference sequence). Trimming left V 4 bases short and J 4 bases short, with 4 bases between. CDR3 coding DNA: TGTGCCAGCAGTTCGACAGAGACCCAGTACGTC. This codes for CASSSTETQYV.

This rearrangement joins TRBV5-1 to TRBJ2-2; D is possibly TRBD2 (5 bases). This CDR3 has 12 amino acids. V was shortened by 4 bases and J by 14 bases, with 15 bases between the two germline ends. Germline CDR1 SGHRS, CDR2 YFSETQ. The CDR3 sequence: CASSPASRGLFF. DNA for the CDR3: TGCGCCAGCAGCCCAGCTAGCCGCGGCCTGTTTTTT.

This clonotype was recorded at least ten times. The rearrangement links TRBV29-1 to TRBJ1-4, with D uncertain. The V and J ends lost 1 base and 10 bases respectively, with 16 bases between them. Per germline, CDR1 SQVTM and CDR2 ANQGSEA. This CDR3 spans 14 amino acids. The CDR3 DNA follows: TGCAGCGTTGAAGGCGTCGCCGAGGCTAGAAAACTGTTTTTT. Translation gives CSVEGVAEARKLFF.

Points on this clonotype: One end of the junction varies from germline; a read error may be responsible. The chain uses TRBV5-1 and TRBJ2-5; D call uncertain. The CDR3 is 13 residues long. CDR1 and CDR2 (germline): SGHRS, YFSETQ. The CDR3 reads CSSSSDGQETQYF. The CDR3, as DNA: TGCTCCAGCAGCTCGGACGGCCAAGAGACCCAGTACTTC.

This clonotype was seen more than once but under ten times. The genes are TRBV16 and TRBJ2-7, with D possibly matching TRBD2 (6 bases). Trimming shortened V by 1 base and J by 4 bases, and 14 bases separated the two germline ends. Germline loops: CDR1 KGHSY, CDR2 FQNENV. The CDR3 sequence is 15 residues long. CDR3 sequence reads: CASSQFGREEYEQYF. DNA of the CDR3: TGTGCCAGCAGCCAATTTGGCAGGGAGGAGTACGAGCAGTACTTC.

The gene calls are TRBV7-9 and TRBJ2-5; weak D call: TRBD1 (6 bases). The DNA end is a closer match to TRBJ2-7, so the J assignment may be wrong. The CDR3 contains 13 residues. Germline assignment: CDR1 SEHNR and CDR2 FQNEAQ (reference sequence). CDR3 in amino acids: CASSSPTGREQYF. CDR3 coding DNA: TGTGCCAGCAGCTCCCCGACAGGACGCGAGCAGTACTTC.

Only a few counts were recorded for this clonotype. The chain carries TRBV29-1 and TRBJ1-2; weak D call: TRBD1 (6 bases). The CDR3 runs to 12 residues. The germline V gene encodes CDR1 SQVTM and CDR2 ANQGSEA. Trimming cost V 6 bases and J 8 bases, with 16 bases left between them. CDR3 DNA: TGCAGCGTGGGGGGGGCTCCCGGAGGCTACACCTTC. The encoded protein is CSVGGAPGGYTF. The complete variable domain, with remaining parts taken from reference TRBV29-1 and TRBJ1-2, reads SAVISQKPSRDICQRGTSLTIQCQVDSQVTMMFWYRQQPGQSLTLIATANQGSEATYESGFVIDKFPISRPNLTFSTLTVSNMSPEDSSIYLCSVGGAPGGYTFGSGTRLTVV.

V usage is TRBV20-1 and J usage is TRBJ1-2; weak D call: TRBD1 (5 bases). The V end was cut by 0 bases, the J end by 8 bases, with 25 bases between. This CDR3 spans 17 amino acids. CDR1 and CDR2 from the germline V gene are DFQATT and SNEGSKA (reference sequence). The CDR3 reads CSARDPLGTGKGEGYTF. The DNA for the CDR3 is TGCAGTGCTAGAGACCCTCTTGGCACGGGGAAAGGGGAGGGCTACACCTTC.

This clonotype showed up many times. The chain carries TRBV12-3 or TRBV12-4 and TRBJ2-7, with 11 bases lining up with TRBD2. J was trimmed by 3 bases and V by 3 bases; bases with no gene match: 13. The CDR3 contains 18 residues. CDR3: CASSLNNELAGEYYEQYF. CDR3 sequence (DNA): TGTGCCAGCAGTTTGAATAACGAACTAGCGGGAGAGTACTACGAGCAGTACTTC.

The count of this clonotype is one. V usage is TRBV12-3 or TRBV12-4 and J usage is TRBJ1-2; a possible D gene is TRBD1 (6 bases). The CDR3 sequence is 15 residues long. V was clipped by 5 bases and J by 3 bases, with 16 bases between them. CDR3 sequence (DNA): TGTGCCAGCAGTCCACAGGGCTTCTATGACTATGGCTACACCTTC. Encoded protein: CASSPQGFYDYGYTF.

This rearrangement joins TRBV10-3 to TRBJ1-6; D might be TRBD1 (5 bases). In germline, CDR1 is ENHRY, CDR2 SYGVKD. V gave up 4 bases and J gave up 5 bases, with 15 bases separating them. The CDR3 contains 16 residues. Written as DNA, the CDR3 is TGTGCCATCAGTGCGGTGGGGGGATTCAATAATTCACCCCTCCACTTT. This codes for CAISAVGGFNNSPLHF.

The sample holds one count of this clonotype. This rearrangement joins TRBV18 to TRBJ1-2, with D possibly TRBD1 on 5 matching bases. CDR1 is KGHSH, CDR2 LQKENI, per germline. This CDR3 region has 13 residues. The germline V and J ends were trimmed by 3 bases and 6 bases, with 11 bases remaining between them. The CDR3 sequence is CASSPGPANGYTF. The DNA of the CDR3 is TGTGCCAGCTCACCGGGACCAGCGAATGGCTACACCTTC.

This clonotype was seen a single time. The chain links TRBV12-5 to TRBJ1-1, with TRBD1 identical over 8 bases. V shed 1 base, J shed 12 bases, and the junction held 10 bases outside the gene matches. CDR1 is LGHNT and CDR2 is FRNRAP in the germline V gene. This CDR3 is 14 amino acids long. This chain's CDR3 is CASGLDPGQGMPFF. As DNA, the CDR3 is TGTGCTAGTGGTTTGGACCCCGGACAGGGAATGCCTTTCTTT.

CDR3 bases: TGTGCCAGCCGAACCGACGGGACAGCGAACACTGAAGCTTTCTTT. Its protein product is CASRTDGTANTEAFF. This chain connects TRBV7-9 to TRBJ1-1; 7 bases agree with TRBD1. The length of the CDR3 is 15 residues. Germline-derived CDR1 and CDR2 are SEHNR and FQNEAQ (reference sequence). J was trimmed by 1 base and V by 8 bases; bases with no gene match: 10.

This clonotype was observed many times. The chain has TRBV7-2 and TRBJ2-5; D unresolved. The V gene's germline CDR1 is SGHTA and CDR2 FQGNSA. V was pared by 5 bases and J by 4 bases, with 8 bases between. The CDR3 is made up of 12 amino acids. CDR3 nucleotide sequence: TGTGCCAGCAGCCCATTTGGAGAGACCCAGTACTTC. It encodes CASSPFGETQYF.